Reported below is one T cell receptor beta chain. Its antigen is unknown. This entry belongs to a study of cytomegalovirus exposure and HLA in healthy donors. Study-level points and caveats: Reportedly, a later analysis found an Asian-associated ancestry cluster had fewer N-insertions than the approximately 640-donor mean. By HLA locus, TCR association rates varied in a later analysis, with DRB1 showing the most and HLA-C the fewest. Cytomegalovirus-associated TCR beta chains were listed, numbering 164.

It was with 60 Vbeta and 13 Jbeta primers that the PCR ran. As originally analysed: Per a later analysis, the number of unique TCR beta chains was approximately 80 million, of which 8.5 million to 11 million were shared. TCRdb keeps only in-frame clones here, not all; method: immunoSEQ multiplex PCR. That table supplies the V and J calls and clone size; D and trimming were determined from the DNA. There are 100,000 to 150,000 clones in the sample, with more than 1.5% held by the top ten. Sequencing input: PBMCs. This receptor was identified in a man aged 18 to 30 in good health and CMV-seronegative.

CDR3 nucleotides: TGTGCCAGCAGTTTATCCCACTACGAGCAGTACTTC. Protein product: CASSLSHYEQYF. The gene calls are TRBV28 and TRBJ2-7, with unresolved D. V dropped 1 base and J dropped 3 bases, with 4 bases sitting between them. Looked up from germline, CDR1 is MDHEN and CDR2 is SYDVKM. The CDR3 length is 12 residues.